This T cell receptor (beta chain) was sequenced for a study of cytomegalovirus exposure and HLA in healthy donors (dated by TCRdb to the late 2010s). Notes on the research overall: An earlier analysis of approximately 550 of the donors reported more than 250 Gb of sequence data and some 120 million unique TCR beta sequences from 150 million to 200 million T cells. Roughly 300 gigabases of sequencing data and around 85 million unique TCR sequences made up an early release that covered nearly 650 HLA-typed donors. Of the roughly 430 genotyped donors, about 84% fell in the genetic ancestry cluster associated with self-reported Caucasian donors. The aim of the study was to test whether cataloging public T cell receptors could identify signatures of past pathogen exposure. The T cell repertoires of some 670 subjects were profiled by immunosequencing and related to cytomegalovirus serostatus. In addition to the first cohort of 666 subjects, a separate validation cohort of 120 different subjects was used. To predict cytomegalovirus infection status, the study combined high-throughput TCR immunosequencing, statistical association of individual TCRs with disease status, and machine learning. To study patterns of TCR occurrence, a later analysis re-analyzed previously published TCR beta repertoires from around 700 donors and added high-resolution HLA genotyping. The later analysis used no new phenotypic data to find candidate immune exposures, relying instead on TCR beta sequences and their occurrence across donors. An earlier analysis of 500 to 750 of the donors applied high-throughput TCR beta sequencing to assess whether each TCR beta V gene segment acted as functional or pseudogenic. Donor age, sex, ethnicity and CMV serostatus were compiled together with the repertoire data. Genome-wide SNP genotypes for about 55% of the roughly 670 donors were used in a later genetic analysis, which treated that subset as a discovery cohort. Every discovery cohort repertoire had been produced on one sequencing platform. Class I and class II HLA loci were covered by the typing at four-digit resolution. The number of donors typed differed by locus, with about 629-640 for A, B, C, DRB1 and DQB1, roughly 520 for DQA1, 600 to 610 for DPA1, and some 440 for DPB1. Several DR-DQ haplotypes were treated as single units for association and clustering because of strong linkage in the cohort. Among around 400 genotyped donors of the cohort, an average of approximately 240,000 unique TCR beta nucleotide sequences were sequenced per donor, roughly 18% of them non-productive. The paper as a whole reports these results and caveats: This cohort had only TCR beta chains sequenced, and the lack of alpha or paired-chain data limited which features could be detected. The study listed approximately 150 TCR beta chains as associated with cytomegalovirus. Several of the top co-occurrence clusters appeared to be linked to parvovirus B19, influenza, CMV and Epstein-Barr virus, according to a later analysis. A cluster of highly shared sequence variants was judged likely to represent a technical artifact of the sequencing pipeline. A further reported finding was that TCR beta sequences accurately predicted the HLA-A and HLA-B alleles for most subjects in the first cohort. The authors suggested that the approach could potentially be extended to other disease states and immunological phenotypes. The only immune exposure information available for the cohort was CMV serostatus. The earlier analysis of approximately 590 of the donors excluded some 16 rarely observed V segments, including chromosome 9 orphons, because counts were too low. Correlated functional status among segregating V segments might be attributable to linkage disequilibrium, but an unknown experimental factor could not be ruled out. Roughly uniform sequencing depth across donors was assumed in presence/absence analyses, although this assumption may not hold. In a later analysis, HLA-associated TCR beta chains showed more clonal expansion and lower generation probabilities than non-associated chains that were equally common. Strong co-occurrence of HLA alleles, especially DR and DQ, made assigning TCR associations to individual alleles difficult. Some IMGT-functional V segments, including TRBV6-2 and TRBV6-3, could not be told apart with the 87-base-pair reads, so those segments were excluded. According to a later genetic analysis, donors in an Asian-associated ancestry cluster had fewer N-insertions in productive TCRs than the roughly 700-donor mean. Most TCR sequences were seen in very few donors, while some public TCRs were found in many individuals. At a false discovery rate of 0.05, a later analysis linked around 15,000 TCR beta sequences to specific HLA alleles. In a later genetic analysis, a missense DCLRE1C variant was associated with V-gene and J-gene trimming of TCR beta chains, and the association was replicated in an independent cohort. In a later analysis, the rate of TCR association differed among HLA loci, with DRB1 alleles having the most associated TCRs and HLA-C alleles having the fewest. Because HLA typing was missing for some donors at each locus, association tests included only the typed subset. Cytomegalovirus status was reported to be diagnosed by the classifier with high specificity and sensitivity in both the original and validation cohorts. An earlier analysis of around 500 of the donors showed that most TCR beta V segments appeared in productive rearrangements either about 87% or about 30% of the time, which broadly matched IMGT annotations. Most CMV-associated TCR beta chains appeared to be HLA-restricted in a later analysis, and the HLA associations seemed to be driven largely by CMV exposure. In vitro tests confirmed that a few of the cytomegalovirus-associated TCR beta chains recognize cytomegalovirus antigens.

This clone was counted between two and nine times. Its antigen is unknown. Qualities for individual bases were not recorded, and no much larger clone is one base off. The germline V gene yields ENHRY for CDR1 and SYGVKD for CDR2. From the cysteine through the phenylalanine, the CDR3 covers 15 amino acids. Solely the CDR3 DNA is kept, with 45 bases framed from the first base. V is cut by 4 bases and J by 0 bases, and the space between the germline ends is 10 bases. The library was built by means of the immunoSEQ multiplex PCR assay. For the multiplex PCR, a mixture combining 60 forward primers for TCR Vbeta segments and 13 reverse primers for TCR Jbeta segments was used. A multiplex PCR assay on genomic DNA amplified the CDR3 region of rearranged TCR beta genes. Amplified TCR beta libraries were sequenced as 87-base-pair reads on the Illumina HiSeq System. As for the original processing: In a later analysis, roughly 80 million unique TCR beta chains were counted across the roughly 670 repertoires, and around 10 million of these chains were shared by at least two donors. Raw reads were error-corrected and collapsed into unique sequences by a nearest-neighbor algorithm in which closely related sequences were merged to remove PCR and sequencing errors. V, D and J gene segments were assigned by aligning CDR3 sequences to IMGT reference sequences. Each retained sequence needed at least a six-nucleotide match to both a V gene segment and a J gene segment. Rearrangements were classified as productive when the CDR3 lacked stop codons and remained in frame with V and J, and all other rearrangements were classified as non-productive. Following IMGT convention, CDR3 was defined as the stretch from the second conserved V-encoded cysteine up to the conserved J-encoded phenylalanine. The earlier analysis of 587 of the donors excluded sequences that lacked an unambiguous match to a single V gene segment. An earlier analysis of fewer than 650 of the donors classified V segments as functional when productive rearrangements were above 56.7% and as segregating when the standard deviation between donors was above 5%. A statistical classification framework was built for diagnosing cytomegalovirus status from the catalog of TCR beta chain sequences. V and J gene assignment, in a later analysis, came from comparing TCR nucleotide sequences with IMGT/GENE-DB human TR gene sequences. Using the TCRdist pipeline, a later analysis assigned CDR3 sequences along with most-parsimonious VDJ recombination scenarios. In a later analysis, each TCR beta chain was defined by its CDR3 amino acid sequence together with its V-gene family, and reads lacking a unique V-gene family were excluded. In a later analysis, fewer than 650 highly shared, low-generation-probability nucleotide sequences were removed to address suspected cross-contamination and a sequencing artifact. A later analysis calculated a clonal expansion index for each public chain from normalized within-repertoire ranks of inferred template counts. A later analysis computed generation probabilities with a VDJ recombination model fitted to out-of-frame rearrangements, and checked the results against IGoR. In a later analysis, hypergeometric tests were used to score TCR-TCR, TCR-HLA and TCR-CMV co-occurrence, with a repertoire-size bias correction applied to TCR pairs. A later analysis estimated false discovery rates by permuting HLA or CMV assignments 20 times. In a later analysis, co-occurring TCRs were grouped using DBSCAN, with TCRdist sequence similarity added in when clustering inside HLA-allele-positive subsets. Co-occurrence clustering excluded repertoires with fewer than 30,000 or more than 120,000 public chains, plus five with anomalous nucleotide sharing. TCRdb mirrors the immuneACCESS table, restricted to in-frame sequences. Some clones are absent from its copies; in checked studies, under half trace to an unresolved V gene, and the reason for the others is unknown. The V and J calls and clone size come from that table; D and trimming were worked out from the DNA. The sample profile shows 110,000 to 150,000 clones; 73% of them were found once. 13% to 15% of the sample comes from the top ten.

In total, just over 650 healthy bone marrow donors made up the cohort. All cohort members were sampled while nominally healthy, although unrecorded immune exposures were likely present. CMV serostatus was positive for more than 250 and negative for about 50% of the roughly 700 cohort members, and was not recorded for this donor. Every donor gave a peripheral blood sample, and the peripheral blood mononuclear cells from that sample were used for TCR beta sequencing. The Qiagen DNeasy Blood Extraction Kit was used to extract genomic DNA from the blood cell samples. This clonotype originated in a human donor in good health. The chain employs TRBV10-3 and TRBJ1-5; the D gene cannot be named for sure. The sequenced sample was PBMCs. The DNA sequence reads TGTGCCATCAGTGCGGAACAGAATAGCAATCAGCCCCAGCATTTT. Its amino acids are CAISAEQNSNQPQHF.